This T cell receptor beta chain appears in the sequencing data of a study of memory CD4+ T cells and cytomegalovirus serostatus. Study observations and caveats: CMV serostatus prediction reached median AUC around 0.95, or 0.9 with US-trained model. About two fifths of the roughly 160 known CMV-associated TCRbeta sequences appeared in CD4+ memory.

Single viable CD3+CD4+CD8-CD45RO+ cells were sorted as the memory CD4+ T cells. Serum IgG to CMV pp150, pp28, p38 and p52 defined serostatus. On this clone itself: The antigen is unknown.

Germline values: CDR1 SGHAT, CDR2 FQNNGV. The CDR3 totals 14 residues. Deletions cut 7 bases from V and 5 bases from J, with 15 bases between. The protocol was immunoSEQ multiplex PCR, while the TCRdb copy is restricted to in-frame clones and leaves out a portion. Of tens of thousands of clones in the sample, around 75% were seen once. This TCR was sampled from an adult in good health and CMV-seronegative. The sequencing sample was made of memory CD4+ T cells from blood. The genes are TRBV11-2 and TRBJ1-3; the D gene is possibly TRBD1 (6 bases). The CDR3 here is CASNPSGERNTIYF. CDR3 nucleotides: TGTGCCAGCAACCCCTCAGGGGAAAGAAACACCATATATTTT.